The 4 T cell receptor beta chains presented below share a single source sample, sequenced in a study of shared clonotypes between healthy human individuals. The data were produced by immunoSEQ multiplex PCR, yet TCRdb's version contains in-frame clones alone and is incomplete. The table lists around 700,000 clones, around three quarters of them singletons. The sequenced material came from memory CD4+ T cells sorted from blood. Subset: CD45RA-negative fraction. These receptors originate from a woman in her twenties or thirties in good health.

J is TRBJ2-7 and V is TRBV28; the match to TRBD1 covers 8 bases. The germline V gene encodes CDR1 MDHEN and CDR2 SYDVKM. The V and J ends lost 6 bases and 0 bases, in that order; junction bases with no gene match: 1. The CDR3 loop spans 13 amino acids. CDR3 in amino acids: CASSTGGSYEQYF. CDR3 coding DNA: TGTGCCAGCAGCACAGGGGGCTCCTACGAGCAGTACTTC.

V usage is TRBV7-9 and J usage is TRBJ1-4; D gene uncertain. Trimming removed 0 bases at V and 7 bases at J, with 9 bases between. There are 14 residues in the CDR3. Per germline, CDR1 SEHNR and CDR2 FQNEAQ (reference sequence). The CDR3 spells CASSLASGPEKLFF. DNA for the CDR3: TGTGCCAGCAGCTTAGCTAGTGGTCCTGAAAAACTGTTTTTT.

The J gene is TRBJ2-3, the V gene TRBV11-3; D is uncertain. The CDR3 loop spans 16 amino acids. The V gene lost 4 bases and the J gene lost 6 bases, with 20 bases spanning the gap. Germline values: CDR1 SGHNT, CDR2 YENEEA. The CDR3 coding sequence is TGTGCCAGCAGCTCCCACAATACCATTGGACGCGATACGCAGTATTTT. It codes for CASSSHNTIGRDTQYF.

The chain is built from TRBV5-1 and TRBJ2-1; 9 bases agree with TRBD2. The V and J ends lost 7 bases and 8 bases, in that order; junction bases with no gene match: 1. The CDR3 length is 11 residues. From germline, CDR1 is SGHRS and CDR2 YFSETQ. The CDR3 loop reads CASGTSYEQFF. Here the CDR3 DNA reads TGCGCCAGCGGGACTAGCTATGAGCAGTTCTTC.